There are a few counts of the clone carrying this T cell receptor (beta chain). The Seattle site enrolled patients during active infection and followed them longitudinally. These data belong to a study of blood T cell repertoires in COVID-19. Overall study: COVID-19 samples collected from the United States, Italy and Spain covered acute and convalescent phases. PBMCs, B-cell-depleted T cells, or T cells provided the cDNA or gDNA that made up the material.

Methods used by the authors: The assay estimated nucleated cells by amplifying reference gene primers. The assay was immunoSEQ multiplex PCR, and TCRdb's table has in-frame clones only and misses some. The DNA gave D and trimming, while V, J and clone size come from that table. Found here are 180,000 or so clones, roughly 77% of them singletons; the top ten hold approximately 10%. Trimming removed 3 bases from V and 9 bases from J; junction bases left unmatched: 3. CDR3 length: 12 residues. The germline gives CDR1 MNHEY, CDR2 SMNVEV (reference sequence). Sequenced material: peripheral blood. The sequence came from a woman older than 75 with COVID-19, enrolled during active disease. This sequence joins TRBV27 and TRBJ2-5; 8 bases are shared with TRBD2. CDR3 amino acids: CASSFPGGAQYF. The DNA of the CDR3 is TGTGCCAGCAGTTTCCCGGGGGGGGCCCAGTACTTC.